Sequencing of this T cell receptor beta chain was carried out in a study of cytotoxic CD8 clonotypes in ibrutinib-treated CLL. This clone has more than one count but fewer than ten. What it binds is not known. The data were produced by immunoSEQ multiplex PCR, yet TCRdb's version contains in-frame clones alone and is incomplete. The sample lists some 130,000 clones, roughly 80% seen once, with roughly 3.5% in the top ten. Genomic DNA in a quantity of approximately 1.8 micrograms was derived from cryopreserved PBMCs for TCR beta libraries. Study findings and constraints: Clonality went higher at ibrutinib response and then dropped back toward baseline at progression. Researchers report that baseline clonality outpaced age-matched healthy donors and tracked circulating CD8+ T-cell counts.

This TCR was recovered from a human donor with chronic lymphocytic leukemia. The sample here was PBMCs, taken after 24 months of ibrutinib treatment.

The CDR3 spells CASSRRFRETQYF. The CDR3 nucleotides are TGTGCCAGCAGCCGCCGGTTCCGGGAGACCCAGTACTTC. The rearrangement uses TRBV4-2 and TRBJ2-5; D remains ambiguous. V gave up 4 bases and J gave up 5 bases, with 11 bases separating them. CDR3 length equals 13 residues. Germline V CDR1 and CDR2: LGHNA, YNFKEQ.